The 20 T cell receptor beta chains below were found in one sample sequenced in a study of response to subunit inactivated influenza vaccine. One entry per CDR3 protein results from TCRdb running MiXCR on the RT-PCR reads. The sample lists about 540,000 distinct CDR3 sequences; under 25% were seen once. These records were also assigned to another study, of T cells expressing NK-cell markers. That work states: Production of TCR beta cDNA relied on 5'RACE template switching with UMIs.

Sequenced material: CD4+ T cells sorted from PBMCs, taken approximately 12 days after vaccination. Receptors originate from a man aged 50 to 60 who received an inactivated influenza vaccine.

This clonotype was counted between two and nine times. V gene TRBV15 combines with J gene TRBJ2-2; 7 bases align to TRBD1. CDR1 is LNHNV and CDR2 is YYDKDF in the germline V gene (reference sequence). Trimming cost V 1 base and J 7 bases; bases outside gene matches: 6. The CDR3 spans 15 residues. The CDR3: CATSRGRGGGGELFF. The CDR3 DNA is TGTGCCACCAGCAGAGGCAGAGGGGGCGGCGGGGAGCTGTTTTTT.

This clonotype has only a few counts. The chain carries TRBV29-1 and TRBJ2-4; 7 bases agree with TRBD1. The J segment lost 3 bases and the V segment lost 4 bases, leaving 6 bases of the junction unmatched. The germline V gene encodes CDR1 SQVTM and CDR2 ANQGSEA. The CDR3 sequence is 14 residues long. The CDR3 nucleotides are TGCAGCGTTGGACAGGGAATGGTCAAAAACATTCAGTACTTC. Translating it yields CSVGQGMVKNIQYF.

This clonotype occurred many times. This chain connects TRBV25-1 to TRBJ2-3, with 12 bases lining up with TRBD2. The germline CDR1 and CDR2 sequences are MGHDK and SYGVNS. Trimming at V came to 7 bases and at J to 5 bases, leaving 7 bases not matched to a gene. This CDR3 region has 15 residues. Written as DNA, the CDR3 is TGTGCCAGCATTGGGACTAGCGGGTTCAGAGATACGCAGTATTTT. Residues: CASIGTSGFRDTQYF. The full variable domain, with the rest looked up from reference TRBV25-1 and TRBJ2-3, is EADIYQTPRYLVIGTGKKITLECSQTMGHDKMYWYQQDPGMELHLIHYSYGVNSTEKGDLSSESTVSRIRTEHFPLTLESARPSHTSQYLCASIGTSGFRDTQYFGPGTRLTVL.

This clonotype has a handful of counts. The rearrangement uses TRBV5-4 and TRBJ2-7; 8 positions match TRBD2. Germline V gives CDR1 SGHNT, CDR2 YYREEE (reference sequence). Germline trimming cut 4 bases from V and 3 bases from J; bases unmatched to any gene: 6. The CDR3 has 14 residues. In DNA form, the CDR3 reads TGTGCCAGCAGCCCTGGTGGGACTAGCTACGAGCAGTACTTC. This gives the protein CASSPGGTSYEQYF.

The V call is TRBV9, the J call TRBJ2-2; no clear D gene. The CDR3 is 13 residues long. Trimming cost V 3 bases and J 5 bases, with 8 bases left between them. CDR1 is SGDLS and CDR2 is YYNGEE in the germline V gene. The CDR3 DNA reads as TGTGCCAGCAGCGGGCTGGGAACCGGGGAGCTGTTTTTT. Translated: CASSGLGTGELFF.

The chain combines TRBV15 with TRBJ1-1; D is unclear. CDR1 is LNHNV, CDR2 YYDKDF, per germline (reference sequence). The CDR3 is made up of 16 amino acids. V lost 5 bases to trimming and J lost 1 base, with 17 bases between them. CDR3 DNA: TGTGCCACCAGCCCTCGTTTAGGACTTACGAACACTGAAGCTTTCTTT. This gives the protein CATSPRLGLTNTEAFF.

In this sample, this clonotype turned up a few times. The J gene is TRBJ2-1, the V gene TRBV20-1; D may be TRBD2 (6 bases). The CDR3 has 13 residues. V lost 4 bases and J lost 0, with 7 bases in between. Germline CDR1 and CDR2: DFQATT and SNEGSKA (reference sequence). In nucleotides, the CDR3 is TGCAGTGCTACGGGAGACTCCTACAATGAGCAGTTCTTC. Its protein product is CSATGDSYNEQFF.

This clonotype was observed a handful of times. The chain recombines TRBV6-1 with TRBJ2-2; TRBD2 matches at 7 bases. Germline CDR1 and CDR2: MNHNS and SASEGT. The CDR3 extends over 15 amino acids. The V and J ends lost 4 bases and 6 bases, in that order; junction bases with no gene match: 8. CDR3 sequence (DNA): TGTGCCAGCAGTGCCCGGGGGGTAACACCCGGGGAGCTGTTTTTT. Amino acids: CASSARGVTPGELFF.

This chain joins TRBV4-2 and TRBJ2-1; no firm D call. This CDR3 has 15 amino acids. Germline loops: CDR1 LGHNA, CDR2 YNFKEQ. V was pared by 4 bases and J by 8 bases, with 18 bases between. The CDR3 sequence is CASSRMLDSVDEQFF. The CDR3 nucleotides read TGTGCCAGCAGCCGCATGCTAGATAGTGTTGATGAGCAGTTCTTC.

This clonotype was observed a few times. The rearrangement links TRBV28 to TRBJ2-1; weak D call: TRBD1 (5 bases). Deletions cut 6 bases from V and 8 bases from J, with 23 bases between. This CDR3 comprises 16 residues. Germline V lookup: CDR1 MDHEN, CDR2 SYDVKM. The CDR3 spells CASSLLTWTRRDEQFF. The CDR3 coding sequence is TGTGCCAGCAGCCTTCTAACATGGACACGAAGGGATGAGCAGTTCTTC.

This clonotype was seen a handful of times. This chain connects TRBV12-3 or TRBV12-4 to TRBJ1-1; 8 bases are shared with TRBD1. V shed 7 bases, J shed 4 bases, and the junction held 11 bases outside the gene matches. The CDR3 sequence is 15 residues long. CDR3 loop: CASNSRTGQITEAFF. The CDR3 bases are TGTGCCAGCAATTCACGGACAGGGCAAATCACTGAAGCTTTCTTT.

In its sample, this clonotype is medium-sized (0.01 to 0.1%). The rearrangement joins TRBV5-1 to TRBJ2-3, with 10 bases that match TRBD2. The germline V gene has CDR1 SGHRS and CDR2 YFSETQ. V was clipped by 4 bases and J by 7 bases; unmatched bases: 12. The CDR3 has 16 residues. The CDR3 region has the DNA TGCGCCAGCAGCACCGAACCTAGCGGGGGAGAGCATACGCAGTATTTT. As protein: CASSTEPSGGEHTQYF. The entire variable domain, with the rest obtained from reference TRBV5-1 and TRBJ2-3, is as follows: KAGVTQTPRYLIKTRGQQVTLSCSPISGHRSVSWYQQTPGQGLQFLFEYFSETQRNKGNFPGRFSGRQFSNSRSEMNVSTLELGDSALYLCASSTEPSGGEHTQYFGPGTRLTVL.

The genes are TRBV7-6 and TRBJ1-4, with TRBD1 identical over 7 bases. Germline V gives CDR1 SGHVS, CDR2 FNYEAQ. This CDR3 has 16 amino acids. The V gene end was trimmed by 2 bases and the J gene end by 6 bases; junction bases not matched to a gene: 9. The CDR3 here is CASSLRQGGGDEKLFF. The CDR3 bases are TGTGCCAGCAGCTTAAGACAGGGTGGTGGAGATGAAAAACTGTTTTTT.

This rearrangement joins TRBV20-1 to TRBJ2-3, with D hard to call. Germline CDR1 and CDR2: DFQATT and SNEGSKA (reference sequence). The CDR3 is made up of 12 amino acids. V was trimmed by 6 bases and J by 3 bases, leaving 10 bases between them. The CDR3: CSANLLTDTQYF. The DNA for the CDR3 is TGCAGTGCAAATCTTCTTACAGATACGCAGTATTTT.

The chain has TRBV20-1 and TRBJ2-5; D remains unclear. Deletions cut 0 bases from V and 2 bases from J, with 4 bases between. The CDR3 has 12 amino acids. CDR1 and CDR2 from the germline V gene are DFQATT and SNEGSKA (reference sequence). The CDR3 DNA is TGCAGTGCTAGAGAGCTTCAAGAGACCCAGTACTTC. Protein sequence: CSARELQETQYF.

In its sample, this clonotype was seen a few times. This rearrangement joins TRBV5-4 to TRBJ2-1, with 9 bases aligning to TRBD2. From germline, CDR1 is SGHNT and CDR2 YYREEE (reference sequence). V lost 4 bases and J lost 2; bases outside the gene matches: 4. This CDR3 is 15 amino acids long. Here the CDR3 DNA reads TGTGCCAGCAGCACGGCGGGAGGGCCCTACAATGAGCAGTTCTTC. Translation: CASSTAGGPYNEQFF.

This clonotype was detected ten times or more. This chain connects TRBV29-1 to TRBJ1-1, with D unclear. The CDR3 totals 10 residues. Trimming stripped 7 bases from V and 3 bases from J, with 6 bases between. Germline values: CDR1 SQVTM, CDR2 ANQGSEA. The CDR3 spells CSAGDTEAFF. The CDR3 nucleotides read TGCAGCGCGGGAGACACTGAAGCTTTCTTT.

V is TRBV28 and J is TRBJ2-1; D may correspond to TRBD1 or TRBD2 (6 bases each). V was cut by 3 bases and J by 9 bases, with 15 bases left in between. The CDR3 consists of 14 residues. The germline V gene encodes CDR1 MDHEN and CDR2 SYDVKM. The CDR3 DNA follows: TGTGCCAGCAGTTTGGGGGGCCCTAGGGCTGAGCAGTTCTTC. Amino acids: CASSLGGPRAEQFF.

The chain links TRBV7-8 to TRBJ2-3; 9 nucleotides match TRBD2. From germline, CDR1 is SGHVS and CDR2 FQNEAQ. The trim removed 5 bases at V and 3 bases at J, leaving 3 bases unmatched. This CDR3 contains 14 residues. CDR3 sequence reads: CASSPTSGTDTQYF. The CDR3 DNA reads as TGTGCCAGCAGCCCCACTAGCGGGACAGATACGCAGTATTTT.

Ten or more counts support this clonotype. The rearrangement uses TRBV4-3 and TRBJ1-2, with TRBD1 matching over 7 bases. The germline V gene encodes CDR1 LGHNA and CDR2 YSLEER. J gave up 0 bases and V 5 bases, and 9 bases lay outside the gene matches. CDR3 length equals 16 residues. Written as DNA, the CDR3 is TGCGCCAGCAGCTTAAGCGACAGGGCATCTAACTATGGCTACACCTTC. Its protein product is CASSLSDRASNYGYTF.